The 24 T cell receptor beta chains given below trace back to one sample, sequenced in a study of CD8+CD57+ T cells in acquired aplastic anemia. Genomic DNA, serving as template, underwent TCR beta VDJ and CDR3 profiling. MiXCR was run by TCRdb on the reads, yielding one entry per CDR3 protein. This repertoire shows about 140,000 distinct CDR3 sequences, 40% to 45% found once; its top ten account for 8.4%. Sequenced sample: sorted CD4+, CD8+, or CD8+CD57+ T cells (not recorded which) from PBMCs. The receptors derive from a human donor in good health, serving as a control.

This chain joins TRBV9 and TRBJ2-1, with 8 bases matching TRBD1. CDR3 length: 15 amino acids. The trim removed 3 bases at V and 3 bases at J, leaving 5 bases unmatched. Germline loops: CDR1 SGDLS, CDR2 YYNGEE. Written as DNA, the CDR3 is TGTGCCAGCAGCGCGGACAGGGCGGGCTACAATGAGCAGTTCTTC. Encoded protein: CASSADRAGYNEQFF.

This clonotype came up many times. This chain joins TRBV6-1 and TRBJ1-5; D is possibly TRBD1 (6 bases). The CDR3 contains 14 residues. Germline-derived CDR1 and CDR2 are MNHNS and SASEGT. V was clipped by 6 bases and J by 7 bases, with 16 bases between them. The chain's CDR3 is CASSQEGGGQPQHF. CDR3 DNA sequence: TGTGCCAGCAGCCAGGAGGGGGGTGGGCAGCCCCAGCATTTT.

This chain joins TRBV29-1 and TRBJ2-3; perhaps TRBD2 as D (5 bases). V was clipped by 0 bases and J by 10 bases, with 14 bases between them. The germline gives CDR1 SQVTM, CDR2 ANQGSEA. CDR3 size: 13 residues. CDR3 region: CSVEDRRGFAQYF. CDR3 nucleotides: TGCAGCGTTGAAGATCGTCGGGGTTTCGCGCAGTATTTT.

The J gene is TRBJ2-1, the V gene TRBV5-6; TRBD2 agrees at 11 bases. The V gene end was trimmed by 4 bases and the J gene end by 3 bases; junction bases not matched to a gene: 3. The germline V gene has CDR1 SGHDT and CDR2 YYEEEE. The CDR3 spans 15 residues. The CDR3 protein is CASSKLAGVYNEQFF. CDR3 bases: TGTGCCAGCAGCAAACTAGCGGGGGTCTACAATGAGCAGTTCTTC.

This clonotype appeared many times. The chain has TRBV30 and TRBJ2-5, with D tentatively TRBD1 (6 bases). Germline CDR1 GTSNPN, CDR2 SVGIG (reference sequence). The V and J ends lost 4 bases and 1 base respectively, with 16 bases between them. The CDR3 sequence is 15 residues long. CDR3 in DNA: TGTGCCTGGAAGTTAAGGACAGTGTTCCAAGAGACCCAGTACTTC. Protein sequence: CAWKLRTVFQETQYF.

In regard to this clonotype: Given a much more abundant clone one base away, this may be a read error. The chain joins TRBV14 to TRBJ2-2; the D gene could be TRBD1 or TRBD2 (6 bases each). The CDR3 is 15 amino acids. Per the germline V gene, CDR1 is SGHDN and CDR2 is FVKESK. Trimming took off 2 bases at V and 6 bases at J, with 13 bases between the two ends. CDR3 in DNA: TGTGCCAGCAGCCAACGGGGGCTGGGCGCCGGGGAGCTGTTTTTT. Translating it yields CASSQRGLGAGELFF.

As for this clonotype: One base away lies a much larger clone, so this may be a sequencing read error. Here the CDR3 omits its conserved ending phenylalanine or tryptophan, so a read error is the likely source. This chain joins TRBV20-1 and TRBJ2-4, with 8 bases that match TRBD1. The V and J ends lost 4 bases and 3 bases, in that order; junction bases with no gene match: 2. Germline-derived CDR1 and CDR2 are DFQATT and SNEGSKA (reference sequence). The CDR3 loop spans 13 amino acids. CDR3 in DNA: TGCAGTGCTACGGACAGGGTCAAAAACATTCAGTACCTC. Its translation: CSATDRVKNIQYL.

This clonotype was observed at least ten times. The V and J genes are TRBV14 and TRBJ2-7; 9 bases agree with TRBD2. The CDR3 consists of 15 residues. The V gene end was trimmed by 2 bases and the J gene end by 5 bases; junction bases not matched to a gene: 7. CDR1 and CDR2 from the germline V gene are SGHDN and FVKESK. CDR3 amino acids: CASSQFRGLANEQYF. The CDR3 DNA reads TGTGCCAGCAGCCAATTTCGGGGACTAGCAAACGAGCAGTACTTC.

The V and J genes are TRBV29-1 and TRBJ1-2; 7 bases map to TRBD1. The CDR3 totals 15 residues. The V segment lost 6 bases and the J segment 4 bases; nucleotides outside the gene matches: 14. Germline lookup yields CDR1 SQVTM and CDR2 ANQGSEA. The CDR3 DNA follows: TGCAGCGTGGGTGCCGGGACAGCGAGGTCCTATGGCTACACCTTC. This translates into CSVGAGTARSYGYTF.

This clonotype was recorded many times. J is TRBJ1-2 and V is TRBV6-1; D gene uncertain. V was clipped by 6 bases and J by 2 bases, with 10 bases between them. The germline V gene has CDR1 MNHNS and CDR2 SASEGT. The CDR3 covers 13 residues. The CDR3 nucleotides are TGTGCCAGCAGGCCAGACGGCAACTATGGCTACACCTTC. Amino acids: CASRPDGNYGYTF.

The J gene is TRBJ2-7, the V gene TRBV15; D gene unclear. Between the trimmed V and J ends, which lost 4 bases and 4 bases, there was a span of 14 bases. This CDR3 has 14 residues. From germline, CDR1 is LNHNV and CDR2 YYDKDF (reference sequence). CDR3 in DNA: TGTGCCACCAGCATGAGGCGGTCCAGTTACGAGCAGTACTTC. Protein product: CATSMRRSSYEQYF.

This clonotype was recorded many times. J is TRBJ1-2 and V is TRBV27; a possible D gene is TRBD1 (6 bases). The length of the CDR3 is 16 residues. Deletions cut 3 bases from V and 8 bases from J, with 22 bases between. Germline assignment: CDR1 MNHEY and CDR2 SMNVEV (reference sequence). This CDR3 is CASSFGSGREGGGYTF. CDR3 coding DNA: TGTGCCAGCAGTTTTGGCTCCGGCAGGGAAGGGGGAGGCTACACCTTC.

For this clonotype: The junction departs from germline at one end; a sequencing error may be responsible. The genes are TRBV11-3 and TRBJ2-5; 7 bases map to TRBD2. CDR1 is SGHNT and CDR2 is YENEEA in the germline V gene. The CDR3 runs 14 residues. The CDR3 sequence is CASNLASGREIQYF. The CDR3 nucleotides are TGTGCCAGCAACCTGGCTAGCGGTCGAGAGATCCAGTACTTC.

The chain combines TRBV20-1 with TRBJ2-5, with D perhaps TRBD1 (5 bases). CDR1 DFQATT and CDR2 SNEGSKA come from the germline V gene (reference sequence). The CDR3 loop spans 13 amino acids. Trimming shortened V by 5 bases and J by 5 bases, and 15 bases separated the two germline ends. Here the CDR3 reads CSAPRTPQETQYF. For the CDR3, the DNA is TGCAGTGCTCCTCGGACACCCCAGGAGACCCAGTACTTC.

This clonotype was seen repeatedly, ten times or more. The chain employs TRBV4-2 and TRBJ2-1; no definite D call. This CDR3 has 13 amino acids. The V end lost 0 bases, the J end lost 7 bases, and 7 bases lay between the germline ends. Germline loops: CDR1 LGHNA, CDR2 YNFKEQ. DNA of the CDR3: TGTGCCAGCAGCCAAGACGGCGTTAATGAGCAGTTCTTC. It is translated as CASSQDGVNEQFF.

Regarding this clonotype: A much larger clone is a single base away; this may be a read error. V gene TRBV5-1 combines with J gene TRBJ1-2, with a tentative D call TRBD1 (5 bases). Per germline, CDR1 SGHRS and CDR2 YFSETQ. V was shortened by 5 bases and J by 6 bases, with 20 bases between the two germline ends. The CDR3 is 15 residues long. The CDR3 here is CASSSGQGAVHGYTF. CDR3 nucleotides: TGCGCCAGCAGTTCAGGTCAGGGCGCAGTGCATGGCTACACCTTC.

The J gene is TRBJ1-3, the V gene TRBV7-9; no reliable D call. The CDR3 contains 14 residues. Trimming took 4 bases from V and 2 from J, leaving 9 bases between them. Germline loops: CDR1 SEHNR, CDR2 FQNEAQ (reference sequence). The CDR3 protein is CASSSTVPGNTIYF. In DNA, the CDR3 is TGTGCCAGCAGCTCGACTGTACCTGGAAACACCATATATTTT.

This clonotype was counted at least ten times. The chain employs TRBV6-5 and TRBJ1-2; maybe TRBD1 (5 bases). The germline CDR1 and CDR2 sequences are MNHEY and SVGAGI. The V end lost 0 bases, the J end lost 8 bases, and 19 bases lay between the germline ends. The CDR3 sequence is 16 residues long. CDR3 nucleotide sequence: TGTGCCAGCAGTTACTCGATCGGCCAAACAGGTGGCGGCTACACCTTC. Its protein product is CASSYSIGQTGGGYTF.

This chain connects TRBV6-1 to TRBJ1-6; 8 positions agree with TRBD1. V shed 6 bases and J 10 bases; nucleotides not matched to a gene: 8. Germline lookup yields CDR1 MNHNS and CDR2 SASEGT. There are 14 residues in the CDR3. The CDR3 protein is CASSHTGTGSPLHF. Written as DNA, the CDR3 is TGTGCCAGCAGCCATACAGGGACAGGCTCACCCCTCCACTTT.

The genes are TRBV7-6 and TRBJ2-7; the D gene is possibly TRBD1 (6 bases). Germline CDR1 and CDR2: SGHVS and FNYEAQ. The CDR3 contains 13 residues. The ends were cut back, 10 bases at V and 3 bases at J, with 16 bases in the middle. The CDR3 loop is CATSPQGYYEQYF. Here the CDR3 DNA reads TGTGCCACTTCTCCCCAGGGGTACTACGAGCAGTACTTC. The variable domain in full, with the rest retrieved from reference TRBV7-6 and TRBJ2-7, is GAGVSQSPRYKVTKRGQDVALRCDPISGHVSLYWYRQALGQGPEFLTYFNYEAQQDKSGLPNDRFSAERPEGSISTLTIQRTEQRDSAMYRCATSPQGYYEQYFGPGTRLTVT.

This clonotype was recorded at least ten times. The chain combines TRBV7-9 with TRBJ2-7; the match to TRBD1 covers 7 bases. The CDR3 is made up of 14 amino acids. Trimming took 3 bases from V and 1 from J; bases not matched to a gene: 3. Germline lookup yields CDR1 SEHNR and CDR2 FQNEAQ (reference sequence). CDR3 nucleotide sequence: TGTGCCAGCAGCTTTCTGGGACAGTCCTACGAGCAGTACTTC. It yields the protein CASSFLGQSYEQYF.

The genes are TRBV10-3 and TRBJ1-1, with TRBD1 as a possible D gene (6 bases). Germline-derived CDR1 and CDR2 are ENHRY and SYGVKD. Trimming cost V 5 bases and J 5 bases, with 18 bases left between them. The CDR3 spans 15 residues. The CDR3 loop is CAISFFGGAGTEAFF. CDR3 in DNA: TGTGCCATCAGTTTTTTTGGGGGGGCGGGGACTGAAGCTTTCTTT.

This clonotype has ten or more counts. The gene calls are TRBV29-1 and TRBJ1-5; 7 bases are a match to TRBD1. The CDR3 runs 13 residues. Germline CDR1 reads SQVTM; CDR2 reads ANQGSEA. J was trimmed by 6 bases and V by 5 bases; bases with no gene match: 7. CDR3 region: CSVTDRVGQPQHF. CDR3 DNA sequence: TGCAGCGTTACCGACAGGGTAGGTCAGCCCCAGCATTTT.

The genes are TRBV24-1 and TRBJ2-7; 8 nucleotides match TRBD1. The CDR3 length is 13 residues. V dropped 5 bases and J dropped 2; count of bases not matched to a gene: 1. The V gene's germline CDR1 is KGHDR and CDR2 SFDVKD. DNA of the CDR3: TGTGCCACCAGTGGGACAGGGACCTACGAGCAGTACTTC. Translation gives CATSGTGTYEQYF.